The rows below give T cell receptor beta chains drawn from one sample of a study of T cell responses to AZD1222 COVID-19 vaccine. Assay: immunoSEQ multiplex PCR; the TCRdb copy retains only in-frame clones and omits some. The sample has roughly 140,000 clones; roughly nine tenths are singletons. Source: peripheral blood, taken 28 days after the second AZD1222 dose. These receptors all stem from an adult who received the AZD1222 COVID-19 vaccine. The CDR3 runs from the conserved cysteine through the conserved F or W. Each record gives: D gene, V gene, CDR3 length, J gene, clone size, CDR3 protein, CDR3 DNA. The D gene is left open where the match is weak. Rows may omit the clone size; those that give it use once, few, many or a size class.

D gene: TRBD2
V gene: TRBV2
CDR3 length: 16
J gene: TRBJ2-1
clone size: -
CDR3 protein: CATTGATSGVLDEQFF
CDR3 DNA: TGTGCCACCACAGGAGCGACTAGCGGGGTCTTGGATGAGCAGTTCTTC

D gene: -
V gene: TRBV5-1
CDR3 length: 15
J gene: TRBJ1-3
clone size: few
CDR3 protein: CASSPGRNSGNTIYF
CDR3 DNA: TGCGCCAGCAGCCCCGGACGGAACTCTGGAAACACCATATATTTT

D gene: TRBD2
V gene: TRBV18
CDR3 length: 14
J gene: TRBJ2-7
clone size: few
CDR3 protein: CASSSLAGDYEQYF
CDR3 DNA: TGTGCCAGCTCCTCACTAGCGGGAGACTACGAGCAGTACTTC

D gene: TRBD1
V gene: TRBV19
CDR3 length: 15
J gene: TRBJ1-6
clone size: -
CDR3 protein: CASSARTGGFSPLHF
CDR3 DNA: TGTGCCAGTAGTGCCCGGACAGGGGGCTTCTCACCCCTCCACTTT

D gene: TRBD1
V gene: TRBV6-5
CDR3 length: 13
J gene: TRBJ1-5
clone size: -
CDR3 protein: CASLGQFNQPQHF
CDR3 DNA: TGTGCCAGCTTGGGACAGTTCAATCAGCCCCAGCATTTT

D gene: TRBD1
V gene: TRBV7-6
CDR3 length: 21
J gene: TRBJ2-1
clone size: -
CDR3 protein: CASSTPAEDRGTRNPYNEQFF
CDR3 DNA: TGTGCCAGCAGCACCCCAGCCGAAGACAGGGGGACCAGAAATCCCTACAATGAGCAGTTCTTC

D gene: -
V gene: TRBV2
CDR3 length: 16
J gene: TRBJ2-4
clone size: -
CDR3 protein: CASSDGGAGVRYIQYF
CDR3 DNA: TGTGCCAGCAGTGATGGAGGGGCAGGGGTCAGGTACATTCAGTACTTC

D gene: -
V gene: TRBV3-1/TRBV3-2
CDR3 length: 12
J gene: TRBJ1-1
clone size: -
CDR3 protein: CASRDLRAEAFF
CDR3 DNA: TGTGCCAGCAGAGACCTAAGGGCTGAAGCTTTCTTT

D gene: -
V gene: TRBV5-4
CDR3 length: 15
J gene: TRBJ1-4
clone size: -
CDR3 protein: CASSYSGTDNEKLFF
CDR3 DNA: TGTGCCAGCAGCTACTCCGGGACGGATAATGAAAAACTGTTTTTT

D gene: TRBD1
V gene: TRBV2
CDR3 length: 16
J gene: TRBJ2-2
clone size: few
CDR3 protein: CASSTRTGGISGELFF
CDR3 DNA: TGTGCCAGCAGTACTCGGACAGGGGGAATTAGCGGGGAGCTGTTTTTT

D gene: -
V gene: TRBV18
CDR3 length: 13
J gene: TRBJ1-1
clone size: -
CDR3 protein: CASSPRENTEAFF
CDR3 DNA: TGTGCCAGCTCACCGCGGGAGAACACTGAAGCTTTCTTT

D gene: TRBD1
V gene: TRBV28
CDR3 length: 13
J gene: TRBJ2-7
clone size: -
CDR3 protein: CASSLDRAYEQYF
CDR3 DNA: TGTGCCAGCAGTTTAGACAGGGCCTACGAGCAGTACTTC

D gene: -
V gene: TRBV28
CDR3 length: 16
J gene: TRBJ1-1
clone size: -
CDR3 protein: CASSFLSRGIGTEAFF
CDR3 DNA: TGTGCCAGCAGCTTCCTTTCTAGGGGTATTGGCACTGAAGCTTTCTTT

D gene: -
V gene: TRBV7-8
CDR3 length: 16
J gene: TRBJ2-2
clone size: -
CDR3 protein: CASSLLPGTNTGELFF
CDR3 DNA: TGTGCCAGCAGCTTATTGCCGGGAACGAACACCGGGGAGCTGTTTTTT

D gene: -
V gene: TRBV2
CDR3 length: 17
J gene: TRBJ1-5
clone size: -
CDR3 protein: CASSELAEALSNQPQHF
CDR3 DNA: TGTGCCAGCAGCGAACTCGCTGAGGCCTTAAGCAATCAGCCCCAGCATTTT

D gene: -
V gene: TRBV6-2/TRBV6-3
CDR3 length: 12
J gene: TRBJ1-2
clone size: -
CDR3 protein: CASSETGYGYTF
CDR3 DNA: TGTGCCAGCAGCGAGACAGGCTATGGCTACACCTTC

D gene: -
V gene: TRBV12-3/TRBV12-4
CDR3 length: 12
J gene: TRBJ1-1
clone size: -
CDR3 protein: CASRLSYTEAFF
CDR3 DNA: TGTGCCAGCAGACTGTCCTACACTGAAGCTTTCTTT

D gene: -
V gene: TRBV18
CDR3 length: 15
J gene: TRBJ1-5
clone size: -
CDR3 protein: CASSPGEMSNQPQHF
CDR3 DNA: TGTGCCAGCTCGCCAGGGGAGATGAGCAATCAGCCCCAGCATTTT

D gene: -
V gene: TRBV6-4
CDR3 length: 15
J gene: TRBJ1-5
clone size: -
CDR3 protein: CASSEGSSSNQPQHF
CDR3 DNA: TGTGCCAGCAGTGAGGGCAGTTCTAGCAATCAGCCCCAGCATTTT

D gene: TRBD1
V gene: TRBV4-1
CDR3 length: 16
J gene: TRBJ1-1
clone size: -
CDR3 protein: CASSRTGTGAGTEAFF
CDR3 DNA: TGCGCCAGCAGCAGAACCGGGACAGGGGCGGGGACTGAAGCTTTCTTT

D gene: TRBD1
V gene: TRBV29-1
CDR3 length: 14
J gene: TRBJ1-2
clone size: -
CDR3 protein: CSATQGRMNYGYTF
CDR3 DNA: TGCAGCGCCACACAGGGGCGGATGAACTATGGCTACACCTTC

D gene: -
V gene: TRBV7-2
CDR3 length: 14
J gene: TRBJ1-2
clone size: -
CDR3 protein: CASSSTGGTSPYTF
CDR3 DNA: TGTGCCAGCAGCTCAACCGGGGGGACTTCGCCCTACACCTTC